Below, one T cell receptor beta chain is given with its context. What it binds is unknown. CDR1 and CDR2 (germline): MNHEY, SMNVEV (reference sequence). The ends were cut back, 2 bases at V and 0 bases at J, with 8 bases in the middle. This CDR3 has 14 amino acids. This sample is drawn from a study of cytomegalovirus exposure and HLA in healthy donors. Study-level information: The 120 validation repertoires and the approximately 640 first-cohort repertoires shared a platform, a later analysis reported. General study points: The finding came from a later analysis; first-cohort TCR clusters tended to co-occur in the 110 or so validation repertoires.

The donors were in the roughly 130-subject validation cohort; that cohort was separate from the roughly 700-subject first cohort. TCRdb's copy holds only in-frame clones and misses some; the assay was immunoSEQ multiplex PCR. The data show 150,000 to 200,000 clones, less than 95% seen once. The receptor comes from a woman between 18 and 29 years old in good health and CMV-seropositive. V gene TRBV27 combines with J gene TRBJ2-7; D remains ambiguous. The sample comprised PBMCs. The CDR3 DNA reads TGTGCCAGCAGTTTAGGTCTAGACTCCTACGAGCAGTACTTC. Protein sequence: CASSLGLDSYEQYF.